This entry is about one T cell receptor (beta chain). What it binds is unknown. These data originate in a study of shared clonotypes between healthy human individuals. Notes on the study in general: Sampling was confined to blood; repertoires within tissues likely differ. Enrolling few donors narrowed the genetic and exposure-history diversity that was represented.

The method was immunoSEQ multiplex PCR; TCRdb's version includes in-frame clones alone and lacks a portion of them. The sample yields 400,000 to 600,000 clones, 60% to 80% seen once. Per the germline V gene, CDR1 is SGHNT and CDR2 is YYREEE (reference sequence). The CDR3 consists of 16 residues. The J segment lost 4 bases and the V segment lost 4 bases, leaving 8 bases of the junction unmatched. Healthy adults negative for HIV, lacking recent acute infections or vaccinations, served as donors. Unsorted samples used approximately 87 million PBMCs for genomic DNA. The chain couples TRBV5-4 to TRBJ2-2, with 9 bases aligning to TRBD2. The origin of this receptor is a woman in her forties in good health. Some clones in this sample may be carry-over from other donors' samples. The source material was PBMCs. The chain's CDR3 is CASSKGLAKSTGELFF. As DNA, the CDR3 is TGTGCCAGCAGCAAAGGACTAGCGAAAAGCACCGGGGAGCTGTTTTTT.